This T cell receptor beta chain emerged from a study of blood T cell repertoires in COVID-19. Whole-study context: Researchers got acute and convalescent COVID-19 samples from the United States, Italy and Spain. PBMCs, B-cell-depleted T cells, or T cells provided the cDNA or gDNA that made up the material.

This clone was seen only once. Germline V lookup: CDR1 SGHDT, CDR2 YYEEEE. The length of the CDR3 is 15 residues. V was pared by 4 bases and J by 0 bases, with 4 bases of the junction left unmatched. The authors' processing: Estimated nucleated cell counts came from reference gene primer amplification. Sequenced by immunoSEQ multiplex PCR; TCRdb stores in-frame clones only, minus some. V and J calls and clone size come straight from that table; D and trimming were deduced from the DNA. The sample contains approximately 200,000 clones, more than 70% of which appear only once. This clonotype was sampled from a woman in her 30s with acute or convalescent COVID-19. The sequencing sample was made of peripheral blood. The rearrangement links TRBV5-6 to TRBJ2-1, with TRBD2 matching over 7 bases. CDR3 sequence (DNA): TGTGCCAGCAGCACCAGGGAGGGCTCCTACAATGAGCAGTTCTTC. It encodes CASSTREGSYNEQFF.